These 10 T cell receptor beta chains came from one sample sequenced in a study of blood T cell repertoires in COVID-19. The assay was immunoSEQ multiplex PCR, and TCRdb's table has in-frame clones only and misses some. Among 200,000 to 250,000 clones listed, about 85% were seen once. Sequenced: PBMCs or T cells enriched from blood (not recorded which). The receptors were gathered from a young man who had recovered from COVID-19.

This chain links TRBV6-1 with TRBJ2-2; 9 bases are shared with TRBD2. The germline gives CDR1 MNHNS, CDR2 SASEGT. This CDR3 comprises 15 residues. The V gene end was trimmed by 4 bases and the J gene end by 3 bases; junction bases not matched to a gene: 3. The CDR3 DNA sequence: TGTGCCAGCAGTGTAGCGGGAGCGCACACCGGGGAGCTGTTTTTT. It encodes CASSVAGAHTGELFF.

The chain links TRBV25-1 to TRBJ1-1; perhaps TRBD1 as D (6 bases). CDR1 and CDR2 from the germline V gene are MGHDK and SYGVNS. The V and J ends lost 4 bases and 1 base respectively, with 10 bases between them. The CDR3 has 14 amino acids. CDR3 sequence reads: CASSAKDRNTEAFF. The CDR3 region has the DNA TGTGCCAGCAGTGCTAAGGACAGGAACACTGAAGCTTTCTTT.

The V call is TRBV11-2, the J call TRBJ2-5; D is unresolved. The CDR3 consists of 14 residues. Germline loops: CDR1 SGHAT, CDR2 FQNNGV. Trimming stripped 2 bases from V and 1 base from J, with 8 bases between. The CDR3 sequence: CASSLTAFQETQYF. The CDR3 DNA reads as TGTGCCAGCAGCTTAACTGCGTTCCAAGAGACCCAGTACTTC.

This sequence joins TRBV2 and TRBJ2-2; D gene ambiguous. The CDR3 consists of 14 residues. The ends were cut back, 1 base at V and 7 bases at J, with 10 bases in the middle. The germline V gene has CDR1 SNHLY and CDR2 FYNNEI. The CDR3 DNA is TGTGCCAGCAGTGAAGACCGTAGGAGCGGGGAGCTGTTTTTT. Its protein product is CASSEDRRSGELFF.

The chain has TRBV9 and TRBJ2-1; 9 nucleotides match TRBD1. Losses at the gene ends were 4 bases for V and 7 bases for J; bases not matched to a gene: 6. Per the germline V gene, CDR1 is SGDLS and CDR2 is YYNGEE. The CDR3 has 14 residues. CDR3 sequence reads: CASSPQTGGNEQFF. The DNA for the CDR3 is TGTGCCAGCAGCCCACAGACAGGGGGTAATGAGCAGTTCTTC. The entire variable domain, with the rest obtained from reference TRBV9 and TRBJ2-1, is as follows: DSGVTQTPKHLITATGQRVTLRCSPRSGDLSVYWYQQSLDQGLQFLIQYYNGEERAKGNILERFSAQQFPDLHSELNLSSLELGDSALYFCASSPQTGGNEQFFGPGTRLTVL.

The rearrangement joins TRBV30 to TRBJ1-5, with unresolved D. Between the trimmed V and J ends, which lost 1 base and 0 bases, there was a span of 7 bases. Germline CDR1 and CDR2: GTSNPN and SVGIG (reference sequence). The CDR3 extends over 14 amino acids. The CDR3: CAWSGAVSNQPQHF. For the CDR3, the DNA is TGTGCCTGGAGTGGGGCAGTTAGCAATCAGCCCCAGCATTTT. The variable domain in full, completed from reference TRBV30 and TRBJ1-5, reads SQTIHQWPATLVQPVGSPLSLECTVEGTSNPNLYWYRQAAGRGLQLLFYSVGIGQISSEVPQNLSASRPQDRQFILSSKKLLLSDSGFYLCAWSGAVSNQPQHFGDGTRLSIL.

In DNA form, the CDR3 reads TGTGCCAGCAGCCAAGTGAGGGCACCCAAGACTGAAGCTTTCTTT. Amino acids: CASSQVRAPKTEAFF. The chain couples TRBV3-1 (or the pseudogene TRBV3-2) to TRBJ1-1; no firm D call. Trimming cost V 1 base and J 5 bases, with 14 bases left between them. CDR3 length: 15 amino acids. Germline CDR1 and CDR2: LGHDT and YNNKEL (reference sequence).

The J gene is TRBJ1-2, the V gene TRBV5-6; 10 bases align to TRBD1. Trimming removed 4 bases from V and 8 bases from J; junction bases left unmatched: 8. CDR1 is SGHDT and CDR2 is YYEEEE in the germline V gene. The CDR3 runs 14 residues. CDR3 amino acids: CASSPRQGAVGYTF. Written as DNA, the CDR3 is TGTGCCAGCAGCCCTAGACAGGGGGCAGTGGGCTACACCTTC.

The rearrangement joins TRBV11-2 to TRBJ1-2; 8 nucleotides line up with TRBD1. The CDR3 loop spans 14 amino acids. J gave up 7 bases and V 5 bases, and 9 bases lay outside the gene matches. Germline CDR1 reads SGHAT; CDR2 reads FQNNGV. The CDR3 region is CASSPRTGWFGYTF. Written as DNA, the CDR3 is TGTGCCAGCAGCCCAAGGACAGGGTGGTTTGGCTACACCTTC.

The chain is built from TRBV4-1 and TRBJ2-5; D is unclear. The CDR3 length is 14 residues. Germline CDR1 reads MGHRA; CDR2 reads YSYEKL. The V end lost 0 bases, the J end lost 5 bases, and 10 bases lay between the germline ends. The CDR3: CASSQESSRETQYF. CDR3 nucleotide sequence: TGCGCCAGCAGCCAAGAGAGTAGCCGGGAGACCCAGTACTTC.